A selection of T cell receptor beta chains follows, all from one sample in a study of shared clonotypes between healthy human individuals. Produced via immunoSEQ multiplex PCR; TCRdb's table is partial and in-frame only. The sample has some 690,000 clones, roughly 87% seen once. Sequencing input: memory CD8+ T cells from PBMCs. These receptors were collected from a man aged 18 to 30 in good health. Some clones in this sample may be carry-over from other donors' samples. CDR3s include the opening cysteine and the closing phenylalanine or tryptophan. Fields, in order: J gene, V gene, D gene, clone size, CDR3 DNA, CDR3 protein. D genes are given only for firm matches. Clone size appears in some rows only: once, few, many, or a class for an expanded clone.

>TRBJ2-7|TRBV29-1|-|-
TGCAGCGCTAGGACATCTCCCTACGAGCAGTACTTC
CSARTSPYEQYF
>TRBJ1-2|TRBV29-1|TRBD1|-
TGCAGCGTTGATCCCCGACAGGGTAACTATGGCTACACCTTC
CSVDPRQGNYGYTF
>TRBJ2-1|TRBV6-5|-|-
TGTGCCAGCAGTTACTCCATCTCGTTTGAGCAGTTCTTC
CASSYSISFEQFF
>TRBJ2-2|TRBV1|-|-
TGCACCAGCAGCCAATTAGAGGACAGGGGGCGAGCGGGGGAGCTGTTTTTT
CTSSQLEDRGRAGELFF
>TRBJ2-2|TRBV7-3|TRBD2|-
TGTGCCAGCAGTTCTGACGGTCGCGGGAGCACCGGGGAGCTGTTTTTT
CASSSDGRGSTGELFF
>TRBJ1-2|TRBV10-3|TRBD1|-
TGTGCCATCAGTGAGTCGACAGGGGTGAGCTATGGCTACACCTTC
CAISESTGVSYGYTF
>TRBJ1-5|TRBV27|-|-
TGTGCCAGCAGAGAAAGGGAAAGGGTGAAGCCCCAGCATTTT
CASRERERVKPQHF
>TRBJ2-7|TRBV9|TRBD1|-
TGTGCCAGCAGCGTAGCTCCGGGACAGGGTTACGAGCAGTACTTC
CASSVAPGQGYEQYF
>TRBJ2-7|TRBV4-1|-|-
TGCGCCAGCAGCCAATCGACGGATAGATCCTACGAGCAGTACTTC
CASSQSTDRSYEQYF
>TRBJ2-2|TRBV9|TRBD1|few
TGTGCCAGCAGCGTGACAGGGTGGGATCCCGGGGAGCTGTTTTTT
CASSVTGWDPGELFF
>TRBJ2-3|TRBV6-6|-|-
TGTGCCAGCGGTCCTAGCCCGCAGGGTACAGATACGCAGTATTTT
CASGPSPQGTDTQYF
>TRBJ2-7|TRBV9|-|-
TGTGCCAGCAGCGCGGGACGCCCAGGGCCCTACGAGCAGTACTTC
CASSAGRPGPYEQYF
>TRBJ2-2|TRBV5-6|-|-
TGTGCCAGCAGCTCCCGGACCGCTGGGGCGGCCGGGGAGCTGTTTTTT
CASSSRTAGAAGELFF
>TRBJ1-3|TRBV9|TRBD1|-
TGTGCCAGCAGCGATCACTTGACAGGGGGCATAGACACCATATATTTT
CASSDHLTGGIDTIYF
>TRBJ2-7|TRBV9|-|-
TGTGCCAGCAGCGTAGCGGCAGTCAGCTCCTACGAGCAGTACTTC
CASSVAAVSSYEQYF
>TRBJ2-4|TRBV10-3|TRBD2|-
TGTGCCATCAGTCCCGGGACTAGCGGGGTCCTAGCCAAAAACATTCAGTACTTC
CAISPGTSGVLAKNIQYF
>TRBJ2-1|TRBV10-2|TRBD2|-
TGCGCCAGCAGGGGCCAGCGGGAGTACGATGAGCAGTTCTTC
CASRGQREYDEQFF
>TRBJ2-1|TRBV9|TRBD2|-
TGTGCCAGCAGCGTATCCCGACTAGCGGGATCATACAATGAGCAGTTCTTC
CASSVSRLAGSYNEQFF
>TRBJ2-4|TRBV5-6|-|-
TGTGCCAGCAGCGGGGCCAAAAACATTCAGTACTTC
CASSGAKNIQYF
>TRBJ2-2|TRBV9|-|-
TGTGCCAGCAGCGTAGGCCCTGGCCGGGCCGCAGGGGAGCTGTTTTTT
CASSVGPGRAAGELFF
>TRBJ1-4|TRBV9|TRBD1|many
TGTGCCAGCAGCCATCGGAGCAGGGGGAATGAAAAACTGTTTTTT
CASSHRSRGNEKLFF
>TRBJ2-7|TRBV14|-|-
TGTGCCAGCGGCGGGGCCGCTGGAACCTACGAGCAGTACTTC
CASGGAAGTYEQYF
>TRBJ2-6|TRBV4-1|-|-
TGCGCCAGCAGTCCGACGAGGTCTGGGGCCAACGTCCTGACTTTC
CASSPTRSGANVLTF
>TRBJ1-5|TRBV9|-|few
TGTGCCAGCAGCGCCTCGGGAAGCTATCAGCCCCAGCATTTT
CASSASGSYQPQHF
>TRBJ2-7|TRBV5-6|TRBD2|-
TGTGCCAGCAGCTTGGGACTAGCGGGGGAGACCAGCTACGAGCAGTACTTC
CASSLGLAGETSYEQYF
>TRBJ2-7|TRBV27|-|-
TGTGCCAGCAGTTTATGGGGACCCCCGGACTCCTACGAGCAGTACTTC
CASSLWGPPDSYEQYF
>TRBJ2-1|TRBV27|-|-
TGTGCCAGCAGTTTAGGCGCCCGGGTCGCAGGGAATGAGCAGTTCTTC
CASSLGARVAGNEQFF
>TRBJ2-5|TRBV28|-|-
TGTGCCAGCAGTTTGGGGGAGACCCAGACCCAGTACTTC
CASSLGETQTQYF
>TRBJ2-7|TRBV9|-|-
TGTGCCAGCAGCCTGGGAGACGGCGGGGTACGGAGAGAGCAGTACTTC
CASSLGDGGVRREQYF
>TRBJ2-3|TRBV7-2|TRBD2|once
TGTGCCAGCAGCCCGAGGACTAGCGGGACCTCGGGGACGCAGTATTTT
CASSPRTSGTSGTQYF
>TRBJ1-1|TRBV5-8|-|-
TGTGCCAGCAGCTTGGGACTGGTGGCTGAAGCTTTCTTT
CASSLGLVAEAFF
>TRBJ1-2|TRBV30|-|-
TGTGCCTGGAACAGGCTTAGGTCTGGCTACACCTTC
CAWNRLRSGYTF
>TRBJ2-2|TRBV29-1|TRBD2|-
TGCAGCGTTCAAGGGACTAGCGGGTCCACCGGGGAGCTGTTTTTT
CSVQGTSGSTGELFF
>TRBJ1-2|TRBV2|-|-
TGTGCCAGCAGGACGGACCGAAGGGGGTATGGCTACACCTTC
CASRTDRRGYGYTF
>TRBJ1-4|TRBV2|-|-
TGTGCCAGCAGACCTCCTAGGGGACTCACTAATGAAAAACTGTTTTTT
CASRPPRGLTNEKLFF
>TRBJ1-1|TRBV7-9|-|few
TGTGCCAGCAGCTTACCGATGAAGAACGTCCCCGTCATGAACACTGAAGCTTTCTTT
CASSLPMKNVPVMNTEAFF
>TRBJ1-3|TRBV9|-|once
TGTGCCAGCAGGTCAGGGAAGGGGAGAAACACCATATATTTT
CASRSGKGRNTIYF
>TRBJ2-7|TRBV5-8|TRBD2|-
TGTGCCAGCAGCCCTCCGTGGGGTAGCGGGCATTCCTACGAGCAGTACTTC
CASSPPWGSGHSYEQYF
>TRBJ1-1|TRBV28|-|-
TGTGCCAGCAGTCTTCTTTGGACGAACACTGAAGCTTTCTTT
CASSLLWTNTEAFF
>TRBJ2-7|TRBV19|TRBD2|many
TGTGCCAGTAGTACCCTAGCGGATACATACGAGCAGTACTTC
CASSTLADTYEQYF
>TRBJ2-1|TRBV11-2|-|-
TGTGCCAGCAGCAAATCAGACTTATTCGGTGAGCAGTTCTTC
CASSKSDLFGEQFF
>TRBJ2-7|TRBV6-6|-|-
TGTGCCAGCAGTTTTAGGGAGGTCTCGTACGAGCAGTACTTC
CASSFREVSYEQYF
>TRBJ2-7|TRBV4-1|TRBD1|-
TGCGCCAGCAGCTCCCCCGGGACAGGGATGCAGCAGTACTTC
CASSSPGTGMQQYF
>TRBJ2-7|TRBV11-2|-|once
TGTGCCAGCAGCCGAAACCTACTCACCTACGAGCAGTACTTC
CASSRNLLTYEQYF
>TRBJ2-1|TRBV7-9|TRBD2|-
TGTGCCAGCAGCCAGGGAACCTTGACTAGCGGAACTGACAATGAGCAGTTCTTC
CASSQGTLTSGTDNEQFF
>TRBJ2-2|TRBV27|-|-
TGTGCCAGCACCCCAGGTAACACCGGGGAGCTGTTTTTT
CASTPGNTGELFF
>TRBJ1-2|TRBV9|-|-
TGTGCCAGCAGCGTAGCGGGGGGGCCCAGTAACTATGGCTACACCTTC
CASSVAGGPSNYGYTF
>TRBJ2-7|TRBV6-4|TRBD2|-
TGTGCCAGCAGTCCCGGACTAGCGATGACCTACGAGCAGTACTTC
CASSPGLAMTYEQYF
>TRBJ2-5|TRBV7-9|TRBD2|once
TGTGCCAGCAGCCTACGAGTAGCGGGCCAAGAGACCCAGTACTTC
CASSLRVAGQETQYF
>TRBJ2-7|TRBV28|-|once
TGTGCCAGCAGTTTGGTGGGACTTACCTACGAGCAGTACTTC
CASSLVGLTYEQYF
>TRBJ2-3|TRBV15|-|-
TGTGCCACCAGCAGAGTATCCGCCGGAGATACGCAGTATTTT
CATSRVSAGDTQYF
>TRBJ2-7|TRBV27|-|-
TGTGCCAGCAGTTTTGGTTTTTCCTACGAGCAGTACTTC
CASSFGFSYEQYF
>TRBJ2-1|TRBV4-2|TRBD2|-
TGTGCCAGCAGCCAAGATGTTAGCGGGAGGGCCTACAATGAGCAGTTCTTC
CASSQDVSGRAYNEQFF
>TRBJ2-2|TRBV10-3|-|-
TGTGCCATCAGTGAGACGCAGGGGATGACCGGGGAGCTGTTTTTT
CAISETQGMTGELFF
>TRBJ2-2|TRBV11-1|TRBD1|-
TGTGCCGGAGGGACAGGGCCGAACACCGGGGAGCTGTTTTTT
CAGGTGPNTGELFF
>TRBJ2-7|TRBV7-9|TRBD2|-
TGTGCCAGCAGCTTAGCCTGGCGGGAGGCCCCCTACGAGCAGTACTTC
CASSLAWREAPYEQYF
>TRBJ2-1|TRBV2|-|-
TGTGCCAGCAGTCGCGCCAGGGTAGATGAGCAGTTCTTC
CASSRARVDEQFF
>TRBJ2-1|TRBV4-1|-|-
TGCGCCAGCCGGGACACCTTCTCCAGTAGCTACAATGAGCAGTTCTTC
CASRDTFSSSYNEQFF